Listed below are T cell receptor beta chains from one sample, sequenced in a study of OX40 agonist ivuxolimab in advanced cancers. Measured with immunoSEQ multiplex PCR; TCRdb has only the in-frame clones, and not every one. Here the sample spans approximately 90,000 clones, roughly 88% being singletons. Here the sequenced sample was CD4+ or CD8+ T cells sorted from blood, taken in a trial of the OX40 agonist ivuxolimab. The receptors stem from an adult with an advanced solid tumor such as melanoma, head and neck, liver or kidney cancer. CDR3s include the opening cysteine and the closing phenylalanine or tryptophan. Each record gives: clone size, CDR3 length, D gene, J gene, V gene, CDR3 protein, CDR3 DNA. D genes are given only for firm matches. Size is stated for part of the rows, as once, few or many counts, or as a class when the clone is expanded.

NA | 16 | TRBD1 | TRBJ2-5 | TRBV5-1 | CASSSGQGLYQETQYF | TGCGCCAGCAGCTCGGGACAGGGTTTGTACCAAGAGACCCAGTACTTC
NA | 14 | TRBD2 | TRBJ2-1 | TRBV6-1 | CASSRSGGLGEQFF | TGTGCCAGCTCTAGGAGCGGGGGATTGGGGGAGCAGTTCTTC
NA | 16 | NA | TRBJ2-3 | TRBV9 | CASSVGGTASTDTQYF | TGTGCCAGCAGCGTAGGAGGGACGGCGAGCACAGATACGCAGTATTTT
NA | 17 | NA | TRBJ2-5 | TRBV19 | CASSIGPTRAQQETQYF | TGTGCCAGTAGTATAGGGCCCACCAGGGCCCAACAAGAGACCCAGTACTTC
NA | 14 | TRBD2 | TRBJ2-2 | TRBV9 | CASSSEAGAGELFF | TGTGCCAGCAGCTCCGAAGCGGGGGCCGGGGAGCTGTTTTTT
NA | 13 | NA | TRBJ2-5 | TRBV14 | CASSQEGQETQYF | TGTGCCAGCAGCCAAGAGGGCCAAGAGACCCAGTACTTC
NA | 15 | NA | TRBJ2-1 | TRBV4-1 | CASSKDLGRNNEQFF | TGCGCCAGCAGCAAGGACCTGGGGCGAAACAATGAGCAGTTCTTC
NA | 11 | NA | TRBJ2-7 | TRBV5-1 | CASSSSYEQYF | TGCGCCAGCAGCTCCTCCTACGAGCAGTACTTC
NA | 15 | NA | TRBJ2-2 | TRBV4-3 | CASSQELRGFGELFF | TGCGCCAGCAGCCAAGAATTACGGGGATTCGGGGAGCTGTTTTTT
NA | 13 | NA | TRBJ2-2 | TRBV19 | CASSITNTGELFF | TGTGCCAGTAGTATAACTAACACCGGGGAGCTGTTTTTT
NA | 14 | NA | TRBJ2-7 | TRBV19 | CASSISGGWGEQYF | TGTGCCAGTAGTATTTCAGGAGGTTGGGGGGAGCAGTACTTC
once | 13 | NA | TRBJ2-2 | TRBV2 | CASRQDNTGELFF | TGTGCCAGTCGACAGGACAACACCGGGGAGCTGTTTTTT
NA | 14 | TRBD1 | TRBJ2-1 | TRBV5-1 | CASSPGQQYNEQFF | TGCGCCAGCAGCCCGGGACAGCAGTACAATGAGCAGTTCTTC
NA | 16 | NA | TRBJ2-3 | TRBV4-1 | CASSQALALAHHTQYF | TGCGCCAGCAGCCAAGCCCTAGCGCTCGCACATCATACGCAGTATTTT
NA | 15 | NA | TRBJ1-1 | TRBV19 | CATRGGMKLNTEAFF | TGTGCCACCAGAGGGGGGATGAAACTGAACACTGAAGCTTTCTTT
NA | 17 | TRBD1 | TRBJ1-1 | TRBV5-1 | CASSLSGQGAGSTEAFF | TGCGCCAGCAGCCTCAGTGGACAGGGGGCAGGGAGCACTGAAGCTTTCTTT
NA | 15 | NA | TRBJ1-5 | TRBV2 | CASSERGGFNQPQHF | TGTGCCAGCAGTGAACGCGGCGGCTTCAATCAGCCCCAGCATTTT
NA | 16 | NA | TRBJ2-1 | TRBV28 | CASSPTKATTYNEQFF | TGTGCCAGCAGCCCGACCAAAGCGACGACCTACAATGAGCAGTTCTTC
once | 15 | NA | TRBJ2-6 | TRBV4-2 | CASSQVNPGANVLTF | TGTGCCAGCAGCCAAGTAAATCCTGGGGCCAACGTCCTGACTTTC
NA | 14 | TRBD1 | TRBJ1-2 | TRBV4-1 | CASSLDRDYYGYTF | TGCGCCAGCAGCCTTGACAGGGACTACTATGGCTACACCTTC
NA | 12 | NA | TRBJ2-1 | TRBV15 | CATSEVGNEQFF | TGTGCCACCAGCGAAGTGGGGAATGAGCAGTTCTTC
NA | 16 | NA | TRBJ1-4 | TRBV9 | CASSARWLGGNEKLFF | TGTGCCAGCAGCGCGCGCTGGCTGGGGGGAAACGAAAAACTGTTTTTT